Listed below are T cell receptor beta chains from one sample, sequenced in a study of blood T cell repertoires in COVID-19. Repertoires were generated with immunoSEQ multiplex PCR, while TCRdb's copy carries only in-frame clones and drops some. In the table there are about 180,000 clones, more than 65% of which are singletons. Sequences were obtained from peripheral blood. These receptors all stem from a woman aged 80 or older with active or convalescent COVID-19. Both conserved end residues are part of each CDR3. D genes are given only for firm matches. Part of the rows lack a size; the others show once, few, many or a class for expanded clones.

J gene | D gene | V gene | clone size | CDR3 DNA | CDR3 protein
TRBJ1-3 | . | TRBV18 | . | TGTGCCAGCTCACCCCCGCTAGGGGGAATCGGAAACACCATATATTTT | CASSPPLGGIGNTIYF
TRBJ1-3 | . | TRBV5-1 | . | TGCGCCAGCAGCTCCGACACGGTCACTGGAAACACCATATATTTT | CASSSDTVTGNTIYF
TRBJ2-2 | . | TRBV12-3/TRBV12-4 | . | TGTGCCAGCAGTTTCTCCAGGACCGGGGAGCTGTTTTTT | CASSFSRTGELFF
TRBJ2-2 | . | TRBV5-1 | . | TGCGCCAGCAGCTCCTTATGGAGGGACAACACCGGGGAGCTGTTTTTT | CASSSLWRDNTGELFF
TRBJ2-7 | . | TRBV4-1 | . | TGCGCCAGCAGCCAGGGGGTTTACGGGGGCTCCTACGAGCAGTACTTC | CASSQGVYGGSYEQYF
TRBJ2-5 | TRBD2 | TRBV5-1 | . | TGCGCCAGCAGTCTCCCCACTAGCGGGAGAGCGGAGACCCAGTACTTC | CASSLPTSGRAETQYF
TRBJ1-2 | . | TRBV11-2 | . | TGTGCCAGCAGCCCCGGGGGGTATGGCTACACCTTC | CASSPGGYGYTF
TRBJ2-1 | TRBD2 | TRBV7-3 | . | TGTGCCAGCAGCTTGGGACTAAACAATGAGCAGTTCTTC | CASSLGLNNEQFF
TRBJ1-1 | . | TRBV19 | once | TGTGCCAGTAACCTTGGTGGACAGTCCCAGATCTCAAAATCTTTCTTT | CASNLGGQSQISKSFF
TRBJ1-1 | . | TRBV6-2/TRBV6-3 | . | TGTGCCAGCAGTTACGGCGGAGCTTCAAACACTGAAGCTTTCTTT | CASSYGGASNTEAFF
TRBJ1-5 | TRBD1 | TRBV6-6 | . | TGTGCCAGCAGTCAGATCAACAGGGGCTTTTTCGTCAATCAGCCCCAGCATTTT | CASSQINRGFFVNQPQHF
TRBJ1-3 | . | TRBV20-1 | . | TGCAGTGCTAGTCTCAAGAGCTCTGGAAACACCATATATTTT | CSASLKSSGNTIYF
TRBJ2-7 | TRBD1 | TRBV6-5 | . | TGTGCCAGCAGGACAGGGGACTACGAGCAGTACTTC | CASRTGDYEQYF
TRBJ1-1 | TRBD1 | TRBV5-1 | once | TGCGCCAGCGGTTCGACAGGGGGTCCCACTGAAGCTTTCTTT | CASGSTGGPTEAFF
TRBJ2-7 | . | TRBV29-1 | . | TGCAGCGCGTGGCAAGGGGACGAGCAGTACTTC | CSAWQGDEQYF
TRBJ2-2 | . | TRBV7-3 | . | TGTGCCAGCAGGTCCCAGGGTCAACTAAACACCGGGGAGCTGTTTTTT | CASRSQGQLNTGELFF
TRBJ1-6 | TRBD1 | TRBV11-1 | . | TGTGCCAGCAGCCTTCGGACAGGACGTTATAATTCACCCCTCCACTTT | CASSLRTGRYNSPLHF
TRBJ2-1 | TRBD2 | TRBV18 | . | TGTGCCAGCTCGCAGACTAGCGGGGACAATGAGCAGTTCTTC | CASSQTSGDNEQFF
TRBJ2-7 | TRBD1 | TRBV11-1 | many | TGTGCCAGCAGCTTGGACAGGGGCCAGGTATCCTACGAGCAGTACTTC | CASSLDRGQVSYEQYF
TRBJ1-2 | . | TRBV30 | . | TGTGCCTGGAGTATCACCGGGACAAACTATGGCTACACCTTC | CAWSITGTNYGYTF
TRBJ1-1 | . | TRBV9 | . | TGTGCCAGCAGCGTAGGGCCGAACACTGAAGCTTTCTTT | CASSVGPNTEAFF
TRBJ2-5 | . | TRBV6-1 | once | TGTGCCAGCAGTGAACCCAGGACCCAGTACTTC | CASSEPRTQYF
TRBJ1-2 | . | TRBV19 | . | TGTGCCAGTAGTATGACAGGACGTGGCTACACCTTC | CASSMTGRGYTF
TRBJ2-7 | . | TRBV11-1 | once | TGTGCCAGCAGTTCAGGGAGGTCATCCTACGAGCAGTACTTC | CASSSGRSSYEQYF
TRBJ1-2 | TRBD1 | TRBV6-5 | . | TGTGCCAGCAGGAACAGGGGAGGTGGCTACACCTTC | CASRNRGGGYTF
TRBJ2-7 | . | TRBV6-1 | . | TGTGCCAGCAGTGAAGGCAGGGATTACGAGCAGTACTTC | CASSEGRDYEQYF
TRBJ1-1 | TRBD1 | TRBV24-1 | . | TGTGCCACCAGTGAGGCAGGGGGCGTCGACACTGAAGCTTTCTTT | CATSEAGGVDTEAFF
TRBJ1-4 | TRBD1 | TRBV2 | few | TGTGCCAGCAGGAGGGACAGGGGTAATGAAAAACTGTTTTTT | CASRRDRGNEKLFF
TRBJ1-2 | TRBD1 | TRBV28 | . | TGTGCCAGCAGCCTGCGGACAGGGAATGGCTACACCTTC | CASSLRTGNGYTF
TRBJ1-1 | . | TRBV7-8 | . | TGTGCCAGCAGCTTAGTGCGGGGGCCGAACACTGAAGCTTTCTTT | CASSLVRGPNTEAFF
TRBJ2-7 | . | TRBV7-9 | . | TGTGCCAGCAGCCGGATTGGGGCCCACGAGCAGTACTTC | CASSRIGAHEQYF
TRBJ1-1 | TRBD1 | TRBV30 | . | TGTGCCTGGAGTGCCTACTTAGACAGGGGACAAGCTTTCTTT | CAWSAYLDRGQAFF
TRBJ2-7 | TRBD1 | TRBV18 | few | TGTGCCAGCTCACTGGACAGGGGGCCCTACGAGCAGTACTTC | CASSLDRGPYEQYF
TRBJ2-7 | TRBD2 | TRBV7-8 | once | TGTGCCAGCAGTCTACTAGCGGGAGCCTTCTACGAGCAGTACTTC | CASSLLAGAFYEQYF
TRBJ2-1 | TRBD2 | TRBV28 | once | TGTGCCAGCAATGGGGGGGGAGGGGCCATCGGCAATGAGCAGTTCTTC | CASNGGGGAIGNEQFF
TRBJ2-2 | TRBD2 | TRBV4-2 | . | TGTGCCAGCAGCCAAGAATGGGATGGTGCAACTAGCGGTCCCTCGGCCGGGGAGCTGTTTTTT | CASSQEWDGATSGPSAGELFF
TRBJ2-3 | . | TRBV6-5 | . | TGTGCCAGCAGTTACAACGGGAGAAGCACAGATACGCAGTATTTT | CASSYNGRSTDTQYF
TRBJ1-4 | . | TRBV28 | . | TGTGCCAGCAGTCCACAGGACGGGACTAATGAAAAACTGTTTTTT | CASSPQDGTNEKLFF
TRBJ1-4 | TRBD1 | TRBV5-1 | . | TGCGCCAGCAGCGGACAGACAGGGTCTCATGAAAAACTGTTTTTT | CASSGQTGSHEKLFF
TRBJ1-1 | . | TRBV27 | . | TGTGCCAGCAGTTTGGGGAGGGTCTCCCTGGGGAACACTGAAGCTTTCTTT | CASSLGRVSLGNTEAFF
TRBJ2-1 | TRBD2 | TRBV5-1 | . | TGCGCCAGCAGCTCGAGGACTAGAGGCTCCTACAATGAGCAGTTCTTC | CASSSRTRGSYNEQFF
TRBJ1-1 | . | TRBV15 | few | TGTGCCACCAGCAGAACATCTGGGCCCGCCCAGAGAGCTTTCTTT | CATSRTSGPAQRAFF
TRBJ2-2 | . | TRBV3-1/TRBV3-2 | . | TGTGCCAGCAGCCACAGGACACGTGGGGACACCGGGGAGCTGTTTTTT | CASSHRTRGDTGELFF
TRBJ2-1 | TRBD2 | TRBV2 | . | TGTGCCAGCAGTGAACGCGGGAGGAATGAGCAGTTCTTC | CASSERGRNEQFF
TRBJ2-5 | . | TRBV7-7 | . | TGTGCTAGCAGCTCGAGAGGAGGAGAGACCCAGTACTTC | CASSSRGGETQYF
TRBJ1-1 | . | TRBV6-5 | . | TGTGCCAGCAGTTACTCGCCCCCTGGGGCCACTGAAGCTTTCTTT | CASSYSPPGATEAFF
TRBJ2-2 | TRBD1 | TRBV5-6 | . | TGTGCCAGCAGCTTACAGGGGCCCGGGGAGCTGTTTTTT | CASSLQGPGELFF
TRBJ1-2 | TRBD1 | TRBV6-5 | . | TGTGCCAGCAGTCAGTTGGACAGGGGCGGCTATGGCTACACCTTC | CASSQLDRGGYGYTF